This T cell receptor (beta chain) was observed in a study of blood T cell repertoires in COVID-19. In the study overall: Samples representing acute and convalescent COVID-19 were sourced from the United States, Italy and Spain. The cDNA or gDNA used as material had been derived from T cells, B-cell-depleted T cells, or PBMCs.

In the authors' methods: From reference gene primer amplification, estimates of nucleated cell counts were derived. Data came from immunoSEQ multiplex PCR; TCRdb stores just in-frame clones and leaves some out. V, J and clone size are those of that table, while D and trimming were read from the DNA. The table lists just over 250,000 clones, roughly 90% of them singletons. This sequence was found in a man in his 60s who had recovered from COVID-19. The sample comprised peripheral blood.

CDR3 DNA sequence: TGTGCCAGCAGCTTAGAGTCGAGCAACGCCTACAATGAGCAGTTCTTC. It is translated as CASSLESSNAYNEQFF. This chain joins TRBV7-8 and TRBJ2-1, with D unresolved. This CDR3 is built from 16 residues. V shed 1 base and J shed 2 bases, with 12 bases lying between them. The germline CDR1 and CDR2 sequences are SGHVS and FQNEAQ.